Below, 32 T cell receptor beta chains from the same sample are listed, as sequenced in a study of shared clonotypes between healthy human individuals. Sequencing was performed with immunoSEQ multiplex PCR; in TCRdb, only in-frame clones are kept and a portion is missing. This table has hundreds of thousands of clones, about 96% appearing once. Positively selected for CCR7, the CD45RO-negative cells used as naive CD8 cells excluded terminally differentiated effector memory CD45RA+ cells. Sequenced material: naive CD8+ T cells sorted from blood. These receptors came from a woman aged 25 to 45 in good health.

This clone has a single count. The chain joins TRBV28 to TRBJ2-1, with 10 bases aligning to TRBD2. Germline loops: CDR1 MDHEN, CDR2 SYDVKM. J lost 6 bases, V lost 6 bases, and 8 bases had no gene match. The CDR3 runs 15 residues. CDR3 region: CASRPLAGVRNEQFF. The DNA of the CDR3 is TGTGCCAGCAGGCCCCTAGCGGGAGTCCGCAATGAGCAGTTCTTC.

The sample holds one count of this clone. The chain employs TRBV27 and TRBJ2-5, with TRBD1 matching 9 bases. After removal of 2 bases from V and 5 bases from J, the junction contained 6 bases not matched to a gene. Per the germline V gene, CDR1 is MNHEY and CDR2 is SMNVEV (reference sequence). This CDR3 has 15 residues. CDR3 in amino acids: CASSLGTGIQETQYF. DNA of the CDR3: TGTGCCAGCAGTTTAGGGACAGGGATACAGGAGACCCAGTACTTC.

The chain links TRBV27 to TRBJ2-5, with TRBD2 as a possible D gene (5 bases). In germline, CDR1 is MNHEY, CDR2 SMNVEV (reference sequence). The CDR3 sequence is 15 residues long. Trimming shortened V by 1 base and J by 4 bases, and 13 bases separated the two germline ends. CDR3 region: CASSLLGESGETQYF. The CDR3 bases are TGTGCCAGCAGTTTATTGGGAGAGTCGGGAGAGACCCAGTACTTC.

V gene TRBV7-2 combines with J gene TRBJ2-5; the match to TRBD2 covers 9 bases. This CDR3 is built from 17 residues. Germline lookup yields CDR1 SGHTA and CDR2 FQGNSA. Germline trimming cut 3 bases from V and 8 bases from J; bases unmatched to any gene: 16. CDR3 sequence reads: CASSFPSGTPGFGTQYF. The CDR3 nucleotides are TGTGCCAGCAGCTTCCCTAGCGGGACCCCCGGCTTTGGAACCCAGTACTTC.

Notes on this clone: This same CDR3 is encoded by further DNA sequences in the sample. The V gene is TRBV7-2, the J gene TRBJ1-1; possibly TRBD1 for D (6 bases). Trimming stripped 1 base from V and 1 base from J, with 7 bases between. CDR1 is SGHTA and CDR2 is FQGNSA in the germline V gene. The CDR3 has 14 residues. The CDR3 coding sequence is TGTGCCAGCAGCTTAGGGGGGCCGAACACTGAAGCTTTCTTT. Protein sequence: CASSLGGPNTEAFF.

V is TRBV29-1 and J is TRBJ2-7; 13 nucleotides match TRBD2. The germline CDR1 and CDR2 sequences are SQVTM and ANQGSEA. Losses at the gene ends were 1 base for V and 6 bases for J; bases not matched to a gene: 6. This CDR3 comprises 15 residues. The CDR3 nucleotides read TGCAGCGTTGAAGGTACAGGACTAGCGGGAGCCGAGCAGTACTTC. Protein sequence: CSVEGTGLAGAEQYF.

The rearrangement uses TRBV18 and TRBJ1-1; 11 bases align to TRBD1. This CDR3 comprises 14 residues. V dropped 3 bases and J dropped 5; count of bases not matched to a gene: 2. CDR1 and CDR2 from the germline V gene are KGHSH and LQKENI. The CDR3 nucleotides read TGTGCCAGCTCACCCGGGACAGGGGGAACTGAAGCTTTCTTT. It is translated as CASSPGTGGTEAFF. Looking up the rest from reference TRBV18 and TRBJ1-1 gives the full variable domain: NAGVMQNPRHLVRRRGQEARLRCSPMKGHSHVYWYRQLPEEGLKFMVYLQKENIIDESGMPKERFSAEFPKEGPSILRIQQVVRGDSAAYFCASSPGTGGTEAFFGQGTRLTVV.

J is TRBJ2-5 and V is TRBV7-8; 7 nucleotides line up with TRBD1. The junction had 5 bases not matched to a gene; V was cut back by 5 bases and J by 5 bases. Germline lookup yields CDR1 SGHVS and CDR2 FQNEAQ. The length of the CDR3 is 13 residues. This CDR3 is CASSSPGQETQYF. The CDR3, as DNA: TGTGCCAGCAGCAGCCCGGGACAGGAGACCCAGTACTTC.

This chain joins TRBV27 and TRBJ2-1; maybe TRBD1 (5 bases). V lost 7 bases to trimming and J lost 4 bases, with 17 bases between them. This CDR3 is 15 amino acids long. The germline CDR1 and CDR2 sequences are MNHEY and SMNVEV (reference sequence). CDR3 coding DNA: TGTGCCAGCACTGGCGCGGCTGGGGCATACAATGAGCAGTTCTTC. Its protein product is CASTGAAGAYNEQFF.

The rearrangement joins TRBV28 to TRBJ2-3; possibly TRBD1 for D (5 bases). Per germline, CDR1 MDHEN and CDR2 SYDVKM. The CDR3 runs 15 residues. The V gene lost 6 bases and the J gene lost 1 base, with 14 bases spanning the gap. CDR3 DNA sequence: TGTGCCAGCAGCCTTGACAGATCTGGCACAGATACGCAGTATTTT. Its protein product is CASSLDRSGTDTQYF.

The CDR3 DNA reads as TGCGCCAGCAGCCAAGGTGGCTGGATCACCGGGGAGCTGTTTTTT. The encoded protein is CASSQGGWITGELFF. The genes are TRBV4-1 and TRBJ2-2; D uncertain. CDR3 length equals 15 residues. Germline CDR1 and CDR2: MGHRA and YSYEKL. The V and J ends lost 1 base and 4 bases respectively, with 10 bases between them.

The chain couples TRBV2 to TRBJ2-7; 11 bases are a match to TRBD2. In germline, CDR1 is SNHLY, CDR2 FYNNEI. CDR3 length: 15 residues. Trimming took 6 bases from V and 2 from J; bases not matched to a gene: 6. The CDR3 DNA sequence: TGTGCCAGCAGCCCTAGCGGGAGGAAGGCCTACGAGCAGTACTTC. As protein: CASSPSGRKAYEQYF.

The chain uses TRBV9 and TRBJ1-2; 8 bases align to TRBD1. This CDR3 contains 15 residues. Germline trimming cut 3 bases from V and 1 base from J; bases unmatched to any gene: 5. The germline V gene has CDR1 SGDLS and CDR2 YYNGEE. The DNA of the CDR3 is TGTGCCAGCAGCGGGTGGACAGGGCGTAACTATGGCTACACCTTC. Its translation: CASSGWTGRNYGYTF. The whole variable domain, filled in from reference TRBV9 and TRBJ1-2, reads DSGVTQTPKHLITATGQRVTLRCSPRSGDLSVYWYQQSLDQGLQFLIQYYNGEERAKGNILERFSAQQFPDLHSELNLSSLELGDSALYFCASSGWTGRNYGYTFGSGTRLTVV.

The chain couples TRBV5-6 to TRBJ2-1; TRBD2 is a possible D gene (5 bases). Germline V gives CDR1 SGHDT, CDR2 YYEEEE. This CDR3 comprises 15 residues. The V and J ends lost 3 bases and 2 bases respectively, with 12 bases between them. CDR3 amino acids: CASSSDYLTYNEQFF. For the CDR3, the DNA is TGTGCCAGCAGCTCAGACTACCTCACCTACAATGAGCAGTTCTTC.

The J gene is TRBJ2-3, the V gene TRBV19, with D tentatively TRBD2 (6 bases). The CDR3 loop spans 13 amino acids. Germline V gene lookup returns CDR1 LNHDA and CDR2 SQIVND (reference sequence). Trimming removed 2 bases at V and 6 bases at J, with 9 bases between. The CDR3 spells CASSILLADTQYF. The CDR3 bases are TGTGCCAGTAGTATACTGCTAGCGGATACGCAGTATTTT. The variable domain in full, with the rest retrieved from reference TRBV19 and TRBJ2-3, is DGGITQSPKYLFRKEGQNVTLSCEQNLNHDAMYWYRQDPGQGLRLIYYSQIVNDFQKGDIAEGYSVSREKKESFPLTVTSAQKNPTAFYLCASSILLADTQYFGPGTRLTVL.

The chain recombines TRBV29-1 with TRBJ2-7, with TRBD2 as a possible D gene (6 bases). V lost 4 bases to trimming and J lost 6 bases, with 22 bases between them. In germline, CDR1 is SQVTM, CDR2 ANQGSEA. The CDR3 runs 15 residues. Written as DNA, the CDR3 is TGCAGCGTTGTGGGGACTTTGGGGATGAGGGGCGAGCAGTACTTC. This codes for CSVVGTLGMRGEQYF.

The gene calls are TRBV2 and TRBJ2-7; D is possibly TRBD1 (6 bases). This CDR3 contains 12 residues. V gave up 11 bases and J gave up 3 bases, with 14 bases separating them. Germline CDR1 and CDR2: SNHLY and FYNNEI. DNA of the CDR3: TGTGCCGGAAAGACAGGTTACTACGAGCAGTACTTC. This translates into CAGKTGYYEQYF.

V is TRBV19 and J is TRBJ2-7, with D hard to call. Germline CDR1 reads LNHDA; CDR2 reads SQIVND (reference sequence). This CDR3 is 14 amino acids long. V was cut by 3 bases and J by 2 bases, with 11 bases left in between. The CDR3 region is CASSIGDNPYEQYF. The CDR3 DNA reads TGTGCCAGTAGTATTGGGGATAACCCCTACGAGCAGTACTTC.

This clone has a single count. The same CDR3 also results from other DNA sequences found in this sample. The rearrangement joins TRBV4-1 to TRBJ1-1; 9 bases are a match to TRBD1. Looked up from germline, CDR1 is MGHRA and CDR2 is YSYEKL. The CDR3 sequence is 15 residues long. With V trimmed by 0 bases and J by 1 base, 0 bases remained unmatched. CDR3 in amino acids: CASSQEGQGNTEAFF. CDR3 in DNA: TGCGCCAGCAGCCAAGAGGGACAGGGGAACACTGAAGCTTTCTTT.

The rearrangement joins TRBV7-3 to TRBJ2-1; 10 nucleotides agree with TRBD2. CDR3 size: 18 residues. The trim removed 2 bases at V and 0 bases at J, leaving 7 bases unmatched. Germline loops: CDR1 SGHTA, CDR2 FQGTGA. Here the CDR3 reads CASSLGTSGVNSYNEQFF. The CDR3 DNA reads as TGTGCCAGCAGCTTAGGAACTAGCGGGGTAAACTCCTACAATGAGCAGTTCTTC.

The CDR3: CASSLGRSADYGYTF. In nucleotides, the CDR3 is TGTGCCAGCAGCTTAGGTCGTTCGGCGGACTATGGCTACACCTTC. The chain uses TRBV13 and TRBJ1-2, with D unclear. Germline V gene sequence: CDR1 PRHDT, CDR2 FYEKMQ (reference sequence). The CDR3 covers 15 residues. V lost 0 bases, J lost 3 bases, and 11 bases lay in between.

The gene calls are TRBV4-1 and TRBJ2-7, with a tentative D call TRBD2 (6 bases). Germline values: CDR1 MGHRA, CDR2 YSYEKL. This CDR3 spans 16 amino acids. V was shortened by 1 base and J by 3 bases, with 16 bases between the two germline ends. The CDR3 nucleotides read TGCGCCAGCAGCCAAGCCGGGAGTGGTCTTCTCTACGAGCAGTACTTC. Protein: CASSQAGSGLLYEQYF.

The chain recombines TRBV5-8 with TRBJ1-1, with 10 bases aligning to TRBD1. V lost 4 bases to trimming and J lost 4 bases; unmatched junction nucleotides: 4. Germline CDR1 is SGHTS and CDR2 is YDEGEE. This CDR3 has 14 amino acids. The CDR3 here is CASSTDRGVTEAFF. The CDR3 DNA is TGTGCCAGCAGCACGGACAGGGGGGTCACTGAAGCTTTCTTT. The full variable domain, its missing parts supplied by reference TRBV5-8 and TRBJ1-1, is EAGVTQSPTHLIKTRGQQATLRCSPISGHTSVYWYQQALGLGLQFLLWYDEGEERNRGNFPPRFSGRQFPNYSSELNVNALELEDSALYLCASSTDRGVTEAFFGQGTRLTVV.

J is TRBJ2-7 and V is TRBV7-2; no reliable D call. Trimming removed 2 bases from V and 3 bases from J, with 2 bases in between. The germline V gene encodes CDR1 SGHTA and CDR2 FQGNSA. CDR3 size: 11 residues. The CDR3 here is CASSLIYEQYF. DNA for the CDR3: TGTGCCAGCAGCTTAATCTACGAGCAGTACTTC.

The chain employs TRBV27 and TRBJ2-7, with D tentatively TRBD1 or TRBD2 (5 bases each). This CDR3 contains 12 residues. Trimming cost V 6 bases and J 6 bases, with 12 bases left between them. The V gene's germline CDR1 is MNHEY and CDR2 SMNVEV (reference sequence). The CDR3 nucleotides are TGTGCCAGCAGGGGGGATCGGGGCGAGCAGTACTTC. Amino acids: CASRGDRGEQYF.

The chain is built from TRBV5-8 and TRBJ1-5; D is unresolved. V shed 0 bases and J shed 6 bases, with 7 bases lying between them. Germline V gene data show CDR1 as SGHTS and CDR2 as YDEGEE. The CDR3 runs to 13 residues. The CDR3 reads CASSLAGVQPQHF. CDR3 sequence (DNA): TGTGCCAGCAGCTTGGCCGGGGTTCAGCCCCAGCATTTT.

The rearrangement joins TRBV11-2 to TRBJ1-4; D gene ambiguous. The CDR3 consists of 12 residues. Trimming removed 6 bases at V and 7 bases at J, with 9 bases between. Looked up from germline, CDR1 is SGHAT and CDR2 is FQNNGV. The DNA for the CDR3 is TGTGCCAGCAGGTCGGGAGGTGAAAAACTGTTTTTT. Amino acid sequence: CASRSGGEKLFF.

Here the CDR3 DNA reads TGTGCCAGCAGTCTTCCACGGGACAGGGGATTCGACGAGCAGTACTTC. Translation: CASSLPRDRGFDEQYF. The chain couples TRBV2 to TRBJ2-7, with 10 bases matching TRBD1. J was trimmed by 5 bases and V by 5 bases; bases with no gene match: 12. The CDR3 spans 16 residues. Looked up from germline, CDR1 is SNHLY and CDR2 is FYNNEI.

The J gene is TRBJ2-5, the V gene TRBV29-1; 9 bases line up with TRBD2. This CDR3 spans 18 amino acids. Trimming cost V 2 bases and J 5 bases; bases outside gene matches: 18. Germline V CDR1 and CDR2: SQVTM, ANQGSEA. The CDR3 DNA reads TGCAGCGTTGAATACCGGCGAGCGCGGGAGGGCCTAGGGGAGACCCAGTACTTC. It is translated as CSVEYRRAREGLGETQYF. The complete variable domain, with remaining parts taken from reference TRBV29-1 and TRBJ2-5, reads SAVISQKPSRDICQRGTSLTIQCQVDSQVTMMFWYRQQPGQSLTLIATANQGSEATYESGFVIDKFPISRPNLTFSTLTVSNMSPEDSSIYLCSVEYRRAREGLGETQYFGPGTRLLVL.

The CDR3 coding sequence is TGTGCCAGCAGCGGAGACAGGAACACTGAAGCTTTCTTT. Protein product: CASSGDRNTEAFF. The chain uses TRBV5-5 and TRBJ1-1, with D possibly being TRBD1 (5 bases). Germline CDR1 and CDR2: SGHKS and YYEKEE (reference sequence). CDR3 length equals 13 residues. V lost 4 bases and J lost 1, with 8 bases in between.

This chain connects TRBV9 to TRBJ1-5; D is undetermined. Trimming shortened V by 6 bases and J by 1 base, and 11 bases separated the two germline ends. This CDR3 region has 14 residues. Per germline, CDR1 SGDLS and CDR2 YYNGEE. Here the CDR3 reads CASTPTDSNQPQHF. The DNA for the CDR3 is TGTGCCAGCACCCCGACGGACAGCAATCAGCCCCAGCATTTT.

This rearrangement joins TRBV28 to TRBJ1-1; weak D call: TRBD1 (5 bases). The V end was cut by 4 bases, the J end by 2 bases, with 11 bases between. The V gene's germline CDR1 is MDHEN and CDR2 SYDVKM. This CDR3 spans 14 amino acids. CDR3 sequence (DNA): TGTGCCAGCAGTTCGGGACCGCGAAACACTGAAGCTTTCTTT. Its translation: CASSSGPRNTEAFF.